This TCR beta chain originates from a study of radiotherapy plus CTLA-4 blockade in lung cancer. The study gave focal radiation plus ipilimumab CTLA-4 blockade to patients with chemo-refractory metastatic non-small-cell lung cancer. Germline V CDR1 and CDR2: LGHNA, YSLEER. The V segment lost 0 bases and the J segment 9 bases; nucleotides outside the gene matches: 5. The CDR3 contains 14 residues. The repertoire was sequenced with immunoSEQ multiplex PCR; TCRdb's copy has only in-frame clones and lacks some. The table records about 60,000 clones, 77% of them present only once. The receptor was isolated from a human donor with non-small cell lung cancer who had a partial response to radiotherapy plus ipilimumab. J is TRBJ2-1 and V is TRBV4-3; 7 positions agree with TRBD2. Sequences were derived from peripheral blood, sampled from a patient treated with radiotherapy plus ipilimumab. CDR3 DNA: TGCGCCAGCAGCCAAGATTTGGGAGGGACTGAGCAGTTCTTC. Translation: CASSQDLGGTEQFF.